This TCR beta chain derives from a study of T cell responses to AZD1222 COVID-19 vaccine. Across the whole study: Pooled together were second doses at about 4 or about 12 weeks.

General study results and limits: The sample set comprised mostly white British donors with more females, and clonal diversity was possibly underestimated. Reportedly, nearly half of unique spike TCRs recognized epitopes outside B.1.351/B.1.1.7 mutations.

The method was immunoSEQ multiplex PCR; TCRdb's version includes in-frame clones alone and lacks a portion of them. This sample has 130,000 or so clones, with around 92% found just once. Germline CDR1 SGHRS, CDR2 YFSETQ. The V and J ends lost 4 bases and 4 bases respectively, with 8 bases between them. The CDR3 runs to 12 residues. Worth noting for this clone: Its antigen is not known.

This TCR was sampled from an adult in good health. The specimen comprised peripheral blood, sampled on day 0 of AZD1222 vaccination. The chain has TRBV5-1 and TRBJ1-2; D call uncertain. For the CDR3, the DNA is TGCGCCAGCAGCGATTCTATCTATGGCTACACCTTC. Amino acids: CASSDSIYGYTF.